A single sample is the source of the 2 T cell receptor beta chains below, sequenced in a study of OX40 agonist ivuxolimab in advanced cancers. Profiling relied on immunoSEQ multiplex PCR, and the TCRdb table lists in-frame clones only, not all of them. This sample has 45,000 to 60,000 clones, with more than 70% found just once. This specimen consisted of CD4+ or CD8+ T cells sorted from blood, obtained in a trial of the OX40 agonist ivuxolimab. The receptors originated from an adult with an advanced solid tumor such as melanoma, head and neck, liver or kidney cancer.

The gene calls are TRBV6-5 and TRBJ1-5, with D uncertain. Trimming stripped 4 bases from V and 0 bases from J, with 7 bases between. Germline V CDR1 and CDR2: MNHEY, SVGAGI. The CDR3 loop spans 14 amino acids. The CDR3, as DNA: TGTGCCAGCAGTTCGGAGCATAGCAATCAGCCCCAGCATTTT. Encoded protein: CASSSEHSNQPQHF.

The table lists this clone with a count of one. This rearrangement joins TRBV5-6 to TRBJ1-4, with no clear D. The CDR3 contains 14 residues. V dropped 2 bases and J dropped 5 bases, with 10 bases sitting between them. Per the germline V gene, CDR1 is SGHDT and CDR2 is YYEEEE. The CDR3 nucleotides are TGTGCCAGCAGCTTTAGACACTCAAATGAAAAACTGTTTTTT. The encoded protein is CASSFRHSNEKLFF.